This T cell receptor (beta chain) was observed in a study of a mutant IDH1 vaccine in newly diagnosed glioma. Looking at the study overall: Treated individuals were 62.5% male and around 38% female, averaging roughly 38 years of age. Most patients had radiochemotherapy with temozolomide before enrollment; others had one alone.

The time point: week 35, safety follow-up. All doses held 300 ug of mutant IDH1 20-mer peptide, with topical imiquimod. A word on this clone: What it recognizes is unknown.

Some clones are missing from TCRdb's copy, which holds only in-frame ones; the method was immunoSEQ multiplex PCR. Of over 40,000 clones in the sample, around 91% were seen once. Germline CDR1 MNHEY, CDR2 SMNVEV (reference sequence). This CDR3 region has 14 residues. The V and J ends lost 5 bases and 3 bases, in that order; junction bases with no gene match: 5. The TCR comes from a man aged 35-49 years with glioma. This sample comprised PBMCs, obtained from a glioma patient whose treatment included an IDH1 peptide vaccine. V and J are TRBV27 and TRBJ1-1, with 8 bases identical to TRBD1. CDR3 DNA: TGTGCCAGCAGTCCACAGGGGGGGTACACTGAAGCTTTCTTT. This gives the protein CASSPQGGYTEAFF.